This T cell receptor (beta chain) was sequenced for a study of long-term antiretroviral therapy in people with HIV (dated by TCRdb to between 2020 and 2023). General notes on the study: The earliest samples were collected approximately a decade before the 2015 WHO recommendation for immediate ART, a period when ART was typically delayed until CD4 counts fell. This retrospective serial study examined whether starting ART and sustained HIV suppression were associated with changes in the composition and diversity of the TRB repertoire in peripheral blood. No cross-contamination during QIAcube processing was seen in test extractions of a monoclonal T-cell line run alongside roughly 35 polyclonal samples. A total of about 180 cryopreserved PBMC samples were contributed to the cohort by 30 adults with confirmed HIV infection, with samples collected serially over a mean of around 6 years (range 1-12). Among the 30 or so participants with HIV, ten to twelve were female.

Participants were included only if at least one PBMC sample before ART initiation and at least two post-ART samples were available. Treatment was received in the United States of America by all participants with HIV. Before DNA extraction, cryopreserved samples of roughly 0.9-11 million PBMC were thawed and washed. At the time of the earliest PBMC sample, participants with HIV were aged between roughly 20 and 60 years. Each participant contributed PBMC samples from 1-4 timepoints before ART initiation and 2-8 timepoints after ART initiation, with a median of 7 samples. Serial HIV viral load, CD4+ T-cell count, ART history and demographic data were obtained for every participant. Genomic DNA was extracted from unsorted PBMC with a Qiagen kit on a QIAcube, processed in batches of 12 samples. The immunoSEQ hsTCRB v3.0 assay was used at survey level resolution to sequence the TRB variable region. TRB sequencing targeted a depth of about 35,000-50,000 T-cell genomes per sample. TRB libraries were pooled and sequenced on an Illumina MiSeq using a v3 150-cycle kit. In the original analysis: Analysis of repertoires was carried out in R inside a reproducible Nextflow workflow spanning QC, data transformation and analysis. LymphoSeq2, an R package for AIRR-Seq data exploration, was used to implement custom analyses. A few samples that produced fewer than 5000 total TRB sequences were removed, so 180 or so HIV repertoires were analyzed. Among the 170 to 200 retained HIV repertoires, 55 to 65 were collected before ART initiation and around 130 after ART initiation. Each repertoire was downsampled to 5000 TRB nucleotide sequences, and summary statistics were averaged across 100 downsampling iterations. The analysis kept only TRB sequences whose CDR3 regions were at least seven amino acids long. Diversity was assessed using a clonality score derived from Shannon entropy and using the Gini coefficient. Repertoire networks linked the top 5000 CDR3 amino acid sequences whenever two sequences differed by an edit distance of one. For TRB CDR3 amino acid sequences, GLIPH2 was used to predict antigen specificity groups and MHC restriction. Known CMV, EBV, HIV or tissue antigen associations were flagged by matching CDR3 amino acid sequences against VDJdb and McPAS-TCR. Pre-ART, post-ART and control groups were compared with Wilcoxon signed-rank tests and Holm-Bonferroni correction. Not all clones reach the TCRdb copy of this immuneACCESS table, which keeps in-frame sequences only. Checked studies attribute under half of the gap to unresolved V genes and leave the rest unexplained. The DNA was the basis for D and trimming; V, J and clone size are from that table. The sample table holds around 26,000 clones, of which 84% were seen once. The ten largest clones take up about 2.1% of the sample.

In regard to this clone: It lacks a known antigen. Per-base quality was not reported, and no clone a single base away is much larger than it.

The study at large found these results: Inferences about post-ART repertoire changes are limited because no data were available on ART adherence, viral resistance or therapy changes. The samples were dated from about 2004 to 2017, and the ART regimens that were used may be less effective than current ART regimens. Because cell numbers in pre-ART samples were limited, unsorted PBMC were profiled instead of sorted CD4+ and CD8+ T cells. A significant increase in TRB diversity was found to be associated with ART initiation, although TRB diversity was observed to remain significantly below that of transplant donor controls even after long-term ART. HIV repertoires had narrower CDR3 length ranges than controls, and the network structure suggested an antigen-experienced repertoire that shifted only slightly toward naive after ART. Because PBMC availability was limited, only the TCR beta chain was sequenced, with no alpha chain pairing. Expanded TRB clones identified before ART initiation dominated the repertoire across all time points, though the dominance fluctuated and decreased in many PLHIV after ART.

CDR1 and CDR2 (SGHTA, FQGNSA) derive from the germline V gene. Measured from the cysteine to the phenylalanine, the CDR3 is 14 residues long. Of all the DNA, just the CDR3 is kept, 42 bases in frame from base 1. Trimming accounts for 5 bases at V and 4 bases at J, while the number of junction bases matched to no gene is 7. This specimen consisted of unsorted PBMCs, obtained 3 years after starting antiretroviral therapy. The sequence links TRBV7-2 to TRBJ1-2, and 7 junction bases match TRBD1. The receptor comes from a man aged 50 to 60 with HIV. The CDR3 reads CASSRGQSPYGYTF. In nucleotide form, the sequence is TGTGCCAGCAGCCGGGGACAGAGCCCCTATGGCTACACCTTC.